This record concerns one TCR beta chain sequence. What it binds is not known. In TCRdb, the RT-PCR reads were re-called with MiXCR into one record per CDR3 protein. The data contain 450,000 to 700,000 distinct CDR3 sequences, 14% of them singletons. The CDR3 extends over 15 amino acids. Germline assignment: CDR1 MNHEY and CDR2 SVGEGT. V lost 3 bases, J lost 2 bases, and 10 bases lay in between. These data come from a study of response to subunit inactivated influenza vaccine. General study points: Authors suggested seasonal influenza vaccinations each recruit few new T cells.

This rearrangement joins TRBV6-2 or TRBV6-3 to TRBJ1-4; D is possibly TRBD1 (5 bases). The sequencing used PBMCs from blood, collected 11 to 12 days after vaccination. This receptor was taken from a man aged 45-60 years who received an inactivated influenza vaccine. The CDR3: CASSYPRGTNEKLFF. In DNA, the CDR3 is TGTGCCAGCAGTTATCCTCGGGGGACTAATGAAAAACTGTTTTTT.